One and the same sample provided the 32 T cell receptor beta chains below, sequenced in a study of blood T cells in healthy people across ages. Together with a sample-barcoded 5' primer, a J-beta primer mix was included in a second PCR lasting about 6 to 11 cycles. Via MiXCR, TCRdb re-called the 5' RACE reads, giving one row per CDR3 protein. Counted here are around 1,900,000 distinct CDR3 sequences, roughly two fifths occurring once; the ten biggest clones make up about 23%. The sample taken for sequencing was blood. The receptors were sampled from a human donor in good health.

This clonotype was counted only a few times. The V gene is TRBV5-1, the J gene TRBJ2-7, with TRBD2 matching over 11 bases. Germline CDR1 SGHRS, CDR2 YFSETQ. Trimming took 4 bases from V and 2 from J; bases not matched to a gene: 2. This CDR3 contains 14 residues. CDR3 bases: TGCGCCAGCAGCGAACTAGCGGGGGCCTACGAGCAGTACTTC. It encodes CASSELAGAYEQYF.

The genes are TRBV6-2 or TRBV6-3 and TRBJ1-1; 9 bases align to TRBD1. Unmatched junction bases numbered 20, after V lost 5 bases and J lost 7 bases. The germline gives CDR1 MNHEY, CDR2 SVGEGT. The CDR3 runs to 18 residues. CDR3 protein: CASSSDVRGQGFSDEAFF. The DNA for the CDR3 is TGTGCCAGCAGTAGCGACGTACGAGGACAGGGGTTTTCTGATGAAGCTTTCTTT.

V gene TRBV20-1 combines with J gene TRBJ2-5; D unclear. The germline CDR1 and CDR2 sequences are DFQATT and SNEGSKA (reference sequence). The CDR3 covers 12 residues. The V end lost 3 bases, the J end lost 2 bases, and 7 bases lay between the germline ends. CDR3 sequence (DNA): TGCAGTGCTAGCTTTGTACAAGAGACCCAGTACTTC. Translating gives CSASFVQETQYF.

The V and J genes are TRBV7-2 and TRBJ2-5; D is undetermined. The ends were cut back, 4 bases at V and 4 bases at J, with 13 bases in the middle. This CDR3 spans 14 amino acids. The germline V gene has CDR1 SGHTA and CDR2 FQGNSA. CDR3 in DNA: TGTGCCAGCAGCTCTACTAAGGTGATAGAGACCCAGTACTTC. This encodes CASSSTKVIETQYF.

There are a few counts of this clonotype. The rearrangement links TRBV28 to TRBJ2-7; D is perhaps TRBD1 (5 bases). The CDR3 is made up of 14 amino acids. Germline V gene data show CDR1 as MDHEN and CDR2 as SYDVKM. V gave up 4 bases and J gave up 3 bases, with 13 bases separating them. CDR3 loop: CASSSQKGRYEQYF. The CDR3 DNA reads TGTGCCAGCAGTTCCCAAAAGGGGCGCTACGAGCAGTACTTC.

The V call is TRBV7-6, the J call TRBJ1-2; D gene ambiguous. Germline assignment: CDR1 SGHVS and CDR2 FNYEAQ. V was cut by 1 base and J by 2 bases, with 8 bases left in between. The CDR3 totals 14 residues. The CDR3 DNA is TGTGCCAGCAGCTTAGGGGTACAGAACTATGGCTACACCTTC. Its protein is CASSLGVQNYGYTF. The whole variable domain, remainder taken from reference TRBV7-6 and TRBJ1-2, is GAGVSQSPRYKVTKRGQDVALRCDPISGHVSLYWYRQALGQGPEFLTYFNYEAQQDKSGLPNDRFSAERPEGSISTLTIQRTEQRDSAMYRCASSLGVQNYGYTFGSGTRLTVV.

This sequence joins TRBV30 and TRBJ2-3, with D perhaps given as TRBD1 or TRBD2 (6 bases each). Germline V gives CDR1 GTSNPN, CDR2 SVGIG (reference sequence). V was cut by 0 bases and J by 5 bases, with 12 bases left in between. This CDR3 has 14 residues. CDR3 sequence (DNA): TGTGCCTGGAGTGTTTGGGGGGCGATAGATACGCAGTATTTT. Protein sequence: CAWSVWGAIDTQYF.

This clonotype was recorded a few times. This chain uses TRBV29-1 with TRBJ1-1; D may be TRBD1 (5 bases). Germline CDR1 SQVTM, CDR2 ANQGSEA. The CDR3 is 15 amino acids. V was trimmed by 3 bases and J by 0 bases, leaving 14 bases between them. The DNA for the CDR3 is TGCAGCGTTGAGGGGGGGTGGAGAATGAACACTGAAGCTTTCTTT. Protein product: CSVEGGWRMNTEAFF.

The V gene is TRBV11-2, the J gene TRBJ2-5; TRBD1 aligns across 8 bases. The CDR3 covers 16 residues. The germline V gene has CDR1 SGHAT and CDR2 FQNNGV. Unmatched junction bases numbered 8, after V lost 5 bases and J lost 0 bases. Here the CDR3 reads CASSPGQGSYQETQYF. As DNA, the CDR3 is TGTGCCAGCAGCCCCGGACAGGGATCGTACCAAGAGACCCAGTACTTC.

This clonotype was seen at least ten times. This rearrangement joins TRBV5-6 to TRBJ1-2; D is unresolved. Germline V gives CDR1 SGHDT, CDR2 YYEEEE. Trimming removed 1 base from V and 0 bases from J, with 7 bases in between. The CDR3 extends over 14 amino acids. The CDR3 loop is CASSLNGPNYGYTF. CDR3 DNA sequence: TGTGCCAGCAGCTTGAACGGACCTAACTATGGCTACACCTTC.

The sample holds a few counts of this clonotype. The chain combines TRBV11-2 with TRBJ2-5; 8 nucleotides line up with TRBD2. Trimming removed 4 bases from V and 5 bases from J; junction bases left unmatched: 6. This CDR3 has 14 residues. Germline assignment: CDR1 SGHAT and CDR2 FQNNGV. The CDR3 DNA is TGTGCCAGCAGCTCCACGCGGGGGGTGGAGACCCAGTACTTC. Translation gives CASSSTRGVETQYF.

This clonotype has just a few counts. This chain's CDR3 is CASSPRAGDSLRYGYTF. The CDR3 DNA reads TGTGCCAGCAGCCCTCGCGCTGGGGACAGCCTACGTTATGGCTACACCTTC. The V and J genes are TRBV14 and TRBJ1-2; 7 bases match TRBD1. Trimming cost V 4 bases and J 5 bases; bases outside gene matches: 16. Germline assignment: CDR1 SGHDN and CDR2 FVKESK. This CDR3 has 17 residues.

There are a few counts of this clonotype. Germline and junction disagree at one end, which may indicate a read error. This chain links TRBV20-1 with TRBJ2-3, with 12 bases lining up with TRBD2. Germline values: CDR1 DFQATT, CDR2 SNEGSKA (reference sequence). The CDR3 is 14 residues long. The CDR3: CCALAGGSTDTQYF. The CDR3 DNA sequence: TGCTGTGCCCTAGCGGGGGGGAGCACAGATACGCAGTATTTT.

The chain is built from TRBV7-9 and TRBJ1-4; D is perhaps TRBD1 (6 bases). This CDR3 region has 16 residues. Germline CDR1 reads SEHNR; CDR2 reads FQNEAQ (reference sequence). Trimming took off 7 bases at V and 0 bases at J, with 15 bases between the two ends. The CDR3 spells CASTQQGYATNEKLFF. CDR3 sequence (DNA): TGTGCCAGCACACAACAGGGATATGCAACTAATGAAAAACTGTTTTTT. The full variable domain, with the rest looked up from reference TRBV7-9 and TRBJ1-4, is DTGVSQNPRHKITKRGQNVTFRCDPISEHNRLYWYRQTLGQGPEFLTYFQNEAQLEKSRLLSDRFSAERPKGSFSTLEIQRTEQGDSAMYLCASTQQGYATNEKLFFGSGTQLSVL.

The chain uses TRBV30 and TRBJ2-2, with 8 bases lining up with TRBD1. Germline CDR1 reads GTSNPN; CDR2 reads SVGIG (reference sequence). The CDR3 consists of 14 residues. V dropped 7 bases and J dropped 4; count of bases not matched to a gene: 8. The DNA of the CDR3 is TGTGCCTCTCCGGGACAGGCCTCCACCGGGGAGCTGTTTTTT. It specifies CASPGQASTGELFF.

The genes are TRBV5-1 and TRBJ2-5; D remains ambiguous. CDR1 is SGHRS and CDR2 is YFSETQ in the germline V gene. The CDR3 spans 13 residues. V was shortened by 6 bases and J by 0 bases, with 9 bases between the two germline ends. CDR3 DNA: TGCGCCAGCACCTTTGGGTACCAAGAGACCCAGTACTTC. Translated: CASTFGYQETQYF.

The chain employs TRBV7-9 and TRBJ1-6; no definite D call. The CDR3 spans 14 residues. Germline values: CDR1 SEHNR, CDR2 FQNEAQ (reference sequence). Trimming cost V 5 bases and J 6 bases, with 11 bases left between them. The CDR3 DNA reads as TGTGCCAGCAGCCCTCCCTCGGGTAATTCACCCCTCCACTTT. It codes for CASSPPSGNSPLHF.

This clonotype was detected only a few times. The V gene is TRBV6-2 or TRBV6-3, the J gene TRBJ1-2; 9 nucleotides agree with TRBD1. This CDR3 is built from 14 residues. V lost 4 bases to trimming and J lost 6 bases; unmatched junction nucleotides: 6. CDR1 and CDR2 (germline): MNHEY, SVGEGT. The CDR3 loop reads CASSSTGTGHGYTF. Written as DNA, the CDR3 is TGTGCCAGCAGTTCCACCGGGACAGGGCATGGCTACACCTTC.

Only a few counts were recorded for this clonotype. V and J are TRBV28 and TRBJ2-5; D may be TRBD1 or TRBD2 (5 bases each). The CDR3 is 16 residues long. The V end lost 6 bases, the J end lost 2 bases, and 19 bases lay between the germline ends. Germline-derived CDR1 and CDR2 are MDHEN and SYDVKM. Here the CDR3 reads CASSQGVRRIQETQYF. CDR3 in DNA: TGTGCCAGCAGCCAGGGAGTACGTAGAATACAAGAGACCCAGTACTTC. Full variable domain (missing parts from reference TRBV28 and TRBJ2-5): DVKVTQSSRYLVKRTGEKVFLECVQDMDHENMFWYRQDPGLGLRLIYFSYDVKMKEKGDIPEGYSVSREKKERFSLILESASTNQTSMYLCASSQGVRRIQETQYFGPGTRLLVL.

This sequence joins TRBV13 and TRBJ2-1; D could derive from TRBD1 or TRBD2 (5 bases each). Germline loops: CDR1 PRHDT, CDR2 FYEKMQ (reference sequence). The CDR3 covers 17 residues. V was pared by 6 bases and J by 6 bases, with 24 bases between. CDR3 coding DNA: TGTGCCAGCAGACACGATACCGGGACGGCGAGTTGCAATGAGCAGTTCTTC. This encodes CASRHDTGTASCNEQFF.

This clonotype has a handful of counts. The V call is TRBV20-1, the J call TRBJ2-5; TRBD2 agrees at 9 bases. CDR1 DFQATT and CDR2 SNEGSKA come from the germline V gene (reference sequence). This CDR3 is built from 15 residues. V lost 6 bases to trimming and J lost 5 bases; unmatched junction nucleotides: 13. CDR3 sequence (DNA): TGCAGTGCCATCAGCGGGGGGTGGCGTTTTGAGACCCAGTACTTC. Residues: CSAISGGWRFETQYF.

The sample holds a few counts of this clonotype. The chain combines TRBV4-3 with TRBJ1-2; TRBD1 might be the D (5 bases). From germline, CDR1 is LGHNA and CDR2 YSLEER. The V gene lost 0 bases and the J gene lost 2 bases, with 10 bases spanning the gap. The CDR3 covers 15 residues. The CDR3 DNA is TGCGCCAGCAGCCAAGATTCTGGGGCCAACTATGGCTACACCTTC. Amino acid sequence: CASSQDSGANYGYTF.

This sequence joins TRBV11-2 and TRBJ2-1; D possibly matches TRBD1 or TRBD2 (5 bases each). The length of the CDR3 is 13 residues. CDR1 and CDR2 from the germline V gene are SGHAT and FQNNGV. Trimming took off 0 bases at V and 10 bases at J, with 10 bases between the two ends. In nucleotides, the CDR3 is TGTGCCAGCAGCTTAGAGTATGGGGACGAGCAGTTCTTC. It specifies CASSLEYGDEQFF.

The rearrangement joins TRBV20-1 to TRBJ2-1; weak D call: TRBD2 (7 bases). Trimming shortened V by 2 bases and J by 1 base, and 15 bases separated the two germline ends. Germline V lookup: CDR1 DFQATT, CDR2 SNEGSKA (reference sequence). The CDR3 loop spans 16 amino acids. In nucleotides, the CDR3 is TGCAGTGCTAGATCGGCGGGGGCACTTTCCTACAATGAGCAGTTCTTC. As protein: CSARSAGALSYNEQFF.

This chain connects TRBV27 to TRBJ1-1; D unresolved. The CDR3 sequence is 14 residues long. Trimming cost V 8 bases and J 5 bases, with 18 bases left between them. The germline CDR1 and CDR2 sequences are MNHEY and SMNVEV (reference sequence). CDR3 coding DNA: TGTGCCAGCTTCGCCCTGCCGGGGAGGACTGAAGCTTTCTTT. Protein: CASFALPGRTEAFF.

This clonotype was recorded only once. This chain uses TRBV28 with TRBJ2-1; 8 nucleotides match TRBD2. J lost 4 bases, V lost 5 bases, and 10 bases had no gene match. The CDR3 totals 16 residues. Germline CDR1 MDHEN, CDR2 SYDVKM. The CDR3 region is CASSNPGGGPYNEQFF. In DNA, the CDR3 is TGTGCCAGCAGTAACCCCGGCGGGGGGCCGTACAATGAGCAGTTCTTC. Full variable domain (rest looked up from reference TRBV28 and TRBJ2-1): DVKVTQSSRYLVKRTGEKVFLECVQDMDHENMFWYRQDPGLGLRLIYFSYDVKMKEKGDIPEGYSVSREKKERFSLILESASTNQTSMYLCASSNPGGGPYNEQFFGPGTRLTVL.

The chain joins TRBV29-1 to TRBJ2-4; maybe TRBD2 (6 bases). The DNA end lines up better with TRBJ2-7; the J call may be wrong. The length of the CDR3 is 14 residues. CDR1 SQVTM and CDR2 ANQGSEA come from the germline V gene. The CDR3 bases are TGCAGCGTTGAATACCCTAGCGAGACCTACGAGCAGTACTTC. Its protein product is CSVEYPSETYEQYF.

Only a few counts were recorded for this clonotype. CDR3 nucleotide sequence: TGTGCCAGCTCATCTCAGGTATGGGAGCAGTACTTC. Translation: CASSSQVWEQYF. The chain has TRBV18 and TRBJ2-7; D unclear. Per the germline V gene, CDR1 is KGHSH and CDR2 is LQKENI. The length of the CDR3 is 12 residues. Deletions cut 5 bases from V and 7 bases from J, with 12 bases between. Filled out from reference TRBV18 and TRBJ2-7, the complete variable domain reads NAGVMQNPRHLVRRRGQEARLRCSPMKGHSHVYWYRQLPEEGLKFMVYLQKENIIDESGMPKERFSAEFPKEGPSILRIQQVVRGDSAAYFCASSSQVWEQYFGPGTRLTVT.

The rearrangement uses TRBV5-1 and TRBJ1-4, with TRBD1 identical over 7 bases. The V segment lost 3 bases and the J segment 6 bases; nucleotides outside the gene matches: 8. The V gene's germline CDR1 is SGHRS and CDR2 YFSETQ. The CDR3 is 15 amino acids. The DNA of the CDR3 is TGCGCCAGCAGCTCAGCAACAGGGGACGATGAAAAACTGTTTTTT. Its translation is CASSSATGDDEKLFF.

The V call is TRBV5-1, the J call TRBJ2-3; 7 positions match TRBD1. The CDR3 length is 14 residues. Per the germline V gene, CDR1 is SGHRS and CDR2 is YFSETQ. J lost 4 bases, V lost 4 bases, and 6 bases had no gene match. CDR3 residues: CASSLRQGSDTQYF. Written as DNA, the CDR3 is TGCGCCAGCAGCCTCCGACAGGGCTCAGATACGCAGTATTTT.

This clonotype was observed a handful of times. The chain combines TRBV7-8 with TRBJ2-7; unclear D gene. Between the trimmed V and J ends, which lost 3 bases and 3 bases, there was a span of 9 bases. CDR3 length: 13 amino acids. Germline V gene sequence: CDR1 SGHVS, CDR2 FQNEAQ. Here the CDR3 DNA reads TGTGCCAGCAGCTTGAGAAAGGACTACGAGCAGTACTTC. Encoded protein: CASSLRKDYEQYF.

This clonotype was counted many times. The genes are TRBV7-2 and TRBJ1-6; tentatively, D is TRBD1 (6 bases). The CDR3 runs 14 residues. V shed 1 base and J shed 7 bases, with 8 bases lying between them. Germline CDR1 and CDR2: SGHTA and FQGNSA. The CDR3, as DNA: TGTGCCAGCAGCTTAGTACAGGGCAATTCACCCCTCCACTTT. As protein: CASSLVQGNSPLHF.